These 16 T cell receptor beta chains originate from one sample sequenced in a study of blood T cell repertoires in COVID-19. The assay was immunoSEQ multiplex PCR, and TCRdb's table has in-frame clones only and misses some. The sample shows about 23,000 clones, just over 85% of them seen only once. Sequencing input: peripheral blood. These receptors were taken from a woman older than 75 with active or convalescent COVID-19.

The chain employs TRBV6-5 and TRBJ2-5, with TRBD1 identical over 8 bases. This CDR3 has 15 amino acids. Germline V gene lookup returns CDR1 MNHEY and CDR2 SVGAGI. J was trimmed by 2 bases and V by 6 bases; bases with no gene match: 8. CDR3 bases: TGTGCCAGCAGCCACAGGACAGGGCCTCAAGAGACCCAGTACTTC. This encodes CASSHRTGPQETQYF.

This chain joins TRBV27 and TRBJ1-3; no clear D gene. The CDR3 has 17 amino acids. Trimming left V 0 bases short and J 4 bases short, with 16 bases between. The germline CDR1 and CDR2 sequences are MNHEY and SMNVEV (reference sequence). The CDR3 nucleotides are TGTGCCAGCAGTTTATCGGGGAGAAGCGTTGCGGGAAACACCATATATTTT. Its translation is CASSLSGRSVAGNTIYF.

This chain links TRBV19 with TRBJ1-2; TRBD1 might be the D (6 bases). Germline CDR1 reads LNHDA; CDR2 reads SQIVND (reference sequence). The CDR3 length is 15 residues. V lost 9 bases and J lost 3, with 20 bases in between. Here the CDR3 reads CASSGGARRHYGYTF. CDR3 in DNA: TGTGCCAGCTCTGGGGGGGCCCGCAGACACTATGGCTACACCTTC.

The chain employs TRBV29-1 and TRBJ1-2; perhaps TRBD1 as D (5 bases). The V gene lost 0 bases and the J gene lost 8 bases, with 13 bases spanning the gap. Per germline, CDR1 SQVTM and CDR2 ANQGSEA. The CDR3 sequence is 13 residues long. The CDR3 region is CSVEDSGKLGYTF. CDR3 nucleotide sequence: TGCAGCGTTGAAGATTCAGGGAAATTGGGCTACACCTTC.

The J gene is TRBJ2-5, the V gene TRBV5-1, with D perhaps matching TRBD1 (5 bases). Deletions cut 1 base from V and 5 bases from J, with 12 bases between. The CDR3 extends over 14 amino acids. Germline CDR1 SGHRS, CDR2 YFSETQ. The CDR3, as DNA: TGCGCCAGCAGCTTGCAAGGGGTTGGGGAGACCCAGTACTTC. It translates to CASSLQGVGETQYF.

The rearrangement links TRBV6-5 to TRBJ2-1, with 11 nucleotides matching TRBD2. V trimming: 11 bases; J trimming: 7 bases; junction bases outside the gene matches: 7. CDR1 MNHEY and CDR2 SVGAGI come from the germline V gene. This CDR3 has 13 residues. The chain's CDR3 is CAGSSGRQNEQFF. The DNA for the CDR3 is TGTGCCGGCTCTAGCGGGAGGCAAAATGAGCAGTTCTTC.

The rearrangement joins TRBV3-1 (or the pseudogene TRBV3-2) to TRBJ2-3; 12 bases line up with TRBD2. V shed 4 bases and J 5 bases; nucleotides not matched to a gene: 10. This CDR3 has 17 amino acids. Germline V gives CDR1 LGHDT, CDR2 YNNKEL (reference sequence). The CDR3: CASSLLSSGGDVDTQYF. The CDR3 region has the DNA TGTGCCAGCAGCCTTCTATCTAGCGGGGGGGATGTAGATACGCAGTATTTT.

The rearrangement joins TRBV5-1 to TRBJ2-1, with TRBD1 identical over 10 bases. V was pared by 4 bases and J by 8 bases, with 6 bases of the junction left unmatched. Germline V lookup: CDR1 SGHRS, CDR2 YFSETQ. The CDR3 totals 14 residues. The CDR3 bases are TGCGCCAGCAGCCCAGGACAGGGGGGGGATGAGCAGTTCTTC. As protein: CASSPGQGGDEQFF.

The CDR3: CASTIRSGGPYYGYTF. The CDR3 region has the DNA TGTGCCAGCACCATACGTTCGGGGGGTCCGTACTATGGCTACACCTTC. V usage is TRBV27 and J usage is TRBJ1-2; D perhaps matches TRBD1 (5 bases). CDR1 is MNHEY and CDR2 is SMNVEV in the germline V gene (reference sequence). This CDR3 is 16 amino acids long. With 7 bases removed from V and 3 bases from J, the gap between germline ends came to 21 bases.

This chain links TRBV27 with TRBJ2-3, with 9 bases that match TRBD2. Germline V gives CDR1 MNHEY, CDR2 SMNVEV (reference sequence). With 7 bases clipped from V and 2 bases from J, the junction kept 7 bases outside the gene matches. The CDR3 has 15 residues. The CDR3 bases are TGTGCCAGCATAGATAGCGGGAGAATCACAGATACGCAGTATTTT. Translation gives CASIDSGRITDTQYF.

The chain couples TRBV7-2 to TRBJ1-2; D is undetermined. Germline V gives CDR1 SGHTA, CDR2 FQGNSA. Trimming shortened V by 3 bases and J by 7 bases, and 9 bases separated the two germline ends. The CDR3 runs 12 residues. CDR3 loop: CASSFRSAGYTF. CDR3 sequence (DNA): TGTGCCAGCAGCTTCAGGTCCGCTGGCTACACCTTC.

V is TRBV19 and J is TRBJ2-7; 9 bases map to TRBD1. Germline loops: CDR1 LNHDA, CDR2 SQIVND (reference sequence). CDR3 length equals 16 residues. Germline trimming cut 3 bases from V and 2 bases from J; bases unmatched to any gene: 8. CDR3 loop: CASSIRGQGRPYEQYF. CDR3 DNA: TGTGCCAGTAGTATCCGAGGACAGGGGCGGCCCTACGAGCAGTACTTC. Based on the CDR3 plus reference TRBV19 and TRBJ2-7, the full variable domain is DGGITQSPKYLFRKEGQNVTLSCEQNLNHDAMYWYRQDPGQGLRLIYYSQIVNDFQKGDIAEGYSVSREKKESFPLTVTSAQKNPTAFYLCASSIRGQGRPYEQYFGPGTRLTVT.

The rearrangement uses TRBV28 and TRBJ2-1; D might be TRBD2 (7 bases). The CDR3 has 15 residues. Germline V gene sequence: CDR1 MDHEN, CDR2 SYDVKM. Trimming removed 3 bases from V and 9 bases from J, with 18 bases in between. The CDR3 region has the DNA TGTGCCAGCAGTTTTCGGGGGGCTATAGTTAGTGAGCAGTTCTTC. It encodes CASSFRGAIVSEQFF.

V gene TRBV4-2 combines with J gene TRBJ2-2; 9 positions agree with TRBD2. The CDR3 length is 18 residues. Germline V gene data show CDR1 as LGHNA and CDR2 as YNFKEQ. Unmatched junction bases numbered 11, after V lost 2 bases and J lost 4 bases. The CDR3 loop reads CASSQRPGREGGTGELFF. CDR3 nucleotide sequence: TGTGCCAGCAGCCAACGCCCCGGGCGGGAGGGCGGCACCGGGGAGCTGTTTTTT.

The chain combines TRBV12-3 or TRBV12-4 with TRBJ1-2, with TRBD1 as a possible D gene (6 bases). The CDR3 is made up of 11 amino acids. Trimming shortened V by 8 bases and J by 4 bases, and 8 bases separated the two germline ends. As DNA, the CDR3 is TGTGCCAGCCAGGGGTTCTATGGCTACACCTTC. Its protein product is CASQGFYGYTF.

The CDR3 reads CATSRNFDSKPQHF. Written as DNA, the CDR3 is TGTGCCACCAGCAGAAACTTCGACAGTAAACCCCAGCATTTT. The genes are TRBV15 and TRBJ1-5; the D gene is possibly TRBD1 (5 bases). This CDR3 spans 14 amino acids. The V and J ends lost 2 bases and 10 bases respectively, with 15 bases between them. CDR1 LNHNV and CDR2 YYDKDF come from the germline V gene (reference sequence). The full variable domain, rest sourced from reference TRBV15 and TRBJ1-5, is DAMVIQNPRYQVTQFGKPVTLSCSQTLNHNVMYWYQQKSSQAPKLLFHYYDKDFNNEADTPDNFQSRRPNTSFCFLDIRSPGLGDTAMYLCATSRNFDSKPQHFGDGTRLSIL.